This T cell receptor (beta chain) was profiled in a study of cytomegalovirus exposure and HLA in healthy donors. Looking at the study overall: In a previous analysis, 100 million to 140 million unique TCR beta sequences were found from 170 million or so T cells. An early release of data contained approximately 80 million unique TCRs, which came from HLA-typed donors.

This clone has a count of ten or more. PCR involved 60 Vbeta and 13 Jbeta primers. Generated by immunoSEQ multiplex PCR, the TCRdb table keeps only in-frame clones and is missing some. The sample consists of 90,000 to 140,000 clones, 10% to 15% of them appearing once. Specimen: PBMCs. The source of this sequence is a man aged 35-49 years in good health and CMV-seropositive.

CDR3 loop: CSARYNTEAFF. As DNA, the CDR3 is TGCAGTGCTAGATATAACACTGAAGCTTTCTTT. The V and J genes are TRBV20-1 and TRBJ1-1; no clear D. Trimming pared 2 bases from V and 2 bases from J, leaving 3 bases between. Germline V gene lookup returns CDR1 DFQATT and CDR2 SNEGSKA (reference sequence). CDR3 length equals 11 residues.